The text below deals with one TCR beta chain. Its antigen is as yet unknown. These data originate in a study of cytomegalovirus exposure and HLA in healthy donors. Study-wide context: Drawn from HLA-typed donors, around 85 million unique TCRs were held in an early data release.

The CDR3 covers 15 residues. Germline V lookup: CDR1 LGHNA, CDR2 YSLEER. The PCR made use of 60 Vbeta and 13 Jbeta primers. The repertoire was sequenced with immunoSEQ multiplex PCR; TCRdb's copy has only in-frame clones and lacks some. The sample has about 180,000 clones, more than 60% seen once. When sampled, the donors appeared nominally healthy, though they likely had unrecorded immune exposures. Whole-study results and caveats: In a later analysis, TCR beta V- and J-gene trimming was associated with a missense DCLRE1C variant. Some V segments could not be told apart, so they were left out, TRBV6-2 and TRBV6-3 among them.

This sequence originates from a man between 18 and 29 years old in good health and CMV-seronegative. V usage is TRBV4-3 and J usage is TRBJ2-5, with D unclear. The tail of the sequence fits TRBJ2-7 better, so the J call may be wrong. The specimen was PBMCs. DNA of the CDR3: TGCGCCAGCAGCCAAGAGAAACTCACTTCCTACGAGCAGTACTTC. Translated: CASSQEKLTSYEQYF.